A single TCR beta chain is shown here with its context. Seattle researchers signed up patients amid active infection and tracked them longitudinally. This record comes from a study of blood T cell repertoires in COVID-19. As for the study in general: T cells, B-cell-depleted T cells, or PBMCs provided the cDNA or gDNA that served as material.

This CDR3 comprises 15 residues. The V gene's germline CDR1 is SNHLY and CDR2 FYNNEI. The V and J ends lost 2 bases and 5 bases respectively, with 16 bases between them. Repertoires were generated with immunoSEQ multiplex PCR, while TCRdb's copy carries only in-frame clones and drops some. The table records under 450,000 clones, 70% to 90% of them present only once. The receptor comes from a woman in her fifties or sixties with COVID-19, enrolled during active disease. The V and J genes are TRBV2 and TRBJ2-7, with D uncertain. The material sequenced was peripheral blood. The CDR3, as DNA: TGTGCCAGCAGTGAAAGGTCAGCGACCAACAACGAGCAGTACTTC. It specifies CASSERSATNNEQYF.